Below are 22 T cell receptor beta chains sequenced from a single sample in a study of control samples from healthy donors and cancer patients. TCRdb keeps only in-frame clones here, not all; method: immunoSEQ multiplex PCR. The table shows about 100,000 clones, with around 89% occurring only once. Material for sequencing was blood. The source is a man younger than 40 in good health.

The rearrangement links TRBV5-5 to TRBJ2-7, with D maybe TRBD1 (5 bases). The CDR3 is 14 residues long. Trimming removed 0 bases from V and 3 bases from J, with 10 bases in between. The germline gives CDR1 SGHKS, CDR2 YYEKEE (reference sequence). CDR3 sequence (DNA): TGTGCCAGCAGCTTGGCTTTCCAGGGCTACGAGCAGTACGTC. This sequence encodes CASSLAFQGYEQYV.

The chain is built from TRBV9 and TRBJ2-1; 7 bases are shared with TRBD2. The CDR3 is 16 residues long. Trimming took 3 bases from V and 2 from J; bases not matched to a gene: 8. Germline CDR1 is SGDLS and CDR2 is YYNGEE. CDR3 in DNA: TGTGCCAGCAGCGGGTCTAGCGGTCCTCCCTACAATGAGCAGTTCTTC. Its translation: CASSGSSGPPYNEQFF.

CDR3 nucleotide sequence: TGTGCCACCAGTGACCCCTTTCAAGCGGGAGGGGGCACAGATACGCAGTATTTT. Translating it yields CATSDPFQAGGGTDTQYF. The chain employs TRBV24-1 and TRBJ2-3; 10 bases are a match to TRBD2. CDR1 and CDR2 (germline): KGHDR, SFDVKD. The CDR3 covers 18 residues. V dropped 4 bases and J dropped 1; count of bases not matched to a gene: 10.

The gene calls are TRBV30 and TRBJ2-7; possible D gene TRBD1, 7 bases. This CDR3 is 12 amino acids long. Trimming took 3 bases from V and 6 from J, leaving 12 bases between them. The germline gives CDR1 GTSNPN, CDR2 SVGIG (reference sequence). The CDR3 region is CAWSWRGLEQYF. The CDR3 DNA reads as TGTGCCTGGAGCTGGAGGGGGCTCGAGCAGTACTTC.

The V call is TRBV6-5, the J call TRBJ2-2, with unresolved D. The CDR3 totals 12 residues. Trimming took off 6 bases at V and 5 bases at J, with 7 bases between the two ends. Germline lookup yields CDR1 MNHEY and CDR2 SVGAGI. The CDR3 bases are TGTGCCAGCAGACCCTCGACCGGGGAGCTGTTTTTT. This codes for CASRPSTGELFF.

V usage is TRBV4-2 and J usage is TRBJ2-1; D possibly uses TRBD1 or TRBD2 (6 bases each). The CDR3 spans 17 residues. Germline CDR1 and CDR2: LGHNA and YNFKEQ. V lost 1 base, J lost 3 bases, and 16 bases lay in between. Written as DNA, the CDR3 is TGTGCCAGCAGCCAAGCGGTCGGGAGCAGGGGCTACAATGAGCAGTTCTTC. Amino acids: CASSQAVGSRGYNEQFF.

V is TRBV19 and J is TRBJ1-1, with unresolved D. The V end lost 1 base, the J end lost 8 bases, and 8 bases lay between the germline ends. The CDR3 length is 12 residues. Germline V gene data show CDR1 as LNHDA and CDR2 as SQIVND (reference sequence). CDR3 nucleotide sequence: TGTGCCAGTAGTATAGGGTGGAGGGAAGCTTTCTTT. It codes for CASSIGWREAFF. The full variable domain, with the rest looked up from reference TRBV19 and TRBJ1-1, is DGGITQSPKYLFRKEGQNVTLSCEQNLNHDAMYWYRQDPGQGLRLIYYSQIVNDFQKGDIAEGYSVSREKKESFPLTVTSAQKNPTAFYLCASSIGWREAFFGQGTRLTVV.

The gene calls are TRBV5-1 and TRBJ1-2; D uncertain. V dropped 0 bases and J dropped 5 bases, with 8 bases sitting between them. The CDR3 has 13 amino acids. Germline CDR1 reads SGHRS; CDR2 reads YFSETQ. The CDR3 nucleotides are TGCGCCAGCAGCTTGGGAGGCACATATGGCTACACCTTC. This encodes CASSLGGTYGYTF.

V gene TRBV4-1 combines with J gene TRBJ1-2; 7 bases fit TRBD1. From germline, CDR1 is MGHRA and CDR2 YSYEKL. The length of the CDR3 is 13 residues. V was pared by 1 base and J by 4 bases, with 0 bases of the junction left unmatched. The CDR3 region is CASSQGTGYGYTF. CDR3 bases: TGCGCCAGCAGCCAAGGGACAGGCTATGGCTACACCTTC.

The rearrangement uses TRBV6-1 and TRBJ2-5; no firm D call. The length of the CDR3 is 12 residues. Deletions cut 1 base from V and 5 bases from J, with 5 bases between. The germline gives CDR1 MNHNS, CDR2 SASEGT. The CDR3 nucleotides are TGTGCCAGCAGTGAAGGGCCCGAGACCCAGTACTTC. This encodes CASSEGPETQYF.

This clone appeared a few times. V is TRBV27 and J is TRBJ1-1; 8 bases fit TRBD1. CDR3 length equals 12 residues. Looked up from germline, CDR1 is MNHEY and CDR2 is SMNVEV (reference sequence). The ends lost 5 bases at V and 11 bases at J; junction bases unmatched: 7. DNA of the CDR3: TGTGCCAGCAGTCTCCGGACAGGGCAGGCTTTCTTT. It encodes CASSLRTGQAFF.

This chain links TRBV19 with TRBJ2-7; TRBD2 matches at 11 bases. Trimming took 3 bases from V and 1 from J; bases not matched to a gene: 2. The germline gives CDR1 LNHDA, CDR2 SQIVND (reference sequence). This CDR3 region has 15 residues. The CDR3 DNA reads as TGTGCCAGTAGTATTTTAGCGGGAGGGTCCTACGAGCAGTACTTC. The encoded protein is CASSILAGGSYEQYF.

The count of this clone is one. DNA for the CDR3: TGTGCCAGTAGTATAGTGAGTTTCGAGGCCGGAAACACTGAAGCTTTCTTT. Translated: CASSIVSFEAGNTEAFF. The chain links TRBV19 to TRBJ1-1; no clear D gene. There are 17 residues in the CDR3. Germline loops: CDR1 LNHDA, CDR2 SQIVND (reference sequence). The V end was cut by 1 base, the J end by 2 bases, with 17 bases between.

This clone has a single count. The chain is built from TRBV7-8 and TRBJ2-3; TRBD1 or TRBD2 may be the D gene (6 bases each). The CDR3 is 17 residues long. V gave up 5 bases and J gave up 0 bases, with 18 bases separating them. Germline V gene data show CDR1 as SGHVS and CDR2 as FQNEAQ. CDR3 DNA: TGTGCCAGCAGCCCATCGACTAGGACAGCGAGCACAGATACGCAGTATTTT. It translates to CASSPSTRTASTDTQYF.

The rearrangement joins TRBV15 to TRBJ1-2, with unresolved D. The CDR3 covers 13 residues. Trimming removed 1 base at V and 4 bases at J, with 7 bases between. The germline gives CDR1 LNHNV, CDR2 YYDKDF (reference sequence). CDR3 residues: CATSRAEGYGYTF. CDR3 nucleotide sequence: TGTGCCACCAGCAGAGCCGAAGGCTATGGCTACACCTTC.

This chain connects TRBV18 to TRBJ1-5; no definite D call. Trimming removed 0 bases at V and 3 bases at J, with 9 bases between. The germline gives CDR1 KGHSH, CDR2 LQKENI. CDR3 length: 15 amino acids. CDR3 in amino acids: CASSPPGINNQPQHF. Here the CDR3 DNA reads TGTGCCAGCTCACCACCGGGCATCAACAATCAGCCCCAGCATTTT.

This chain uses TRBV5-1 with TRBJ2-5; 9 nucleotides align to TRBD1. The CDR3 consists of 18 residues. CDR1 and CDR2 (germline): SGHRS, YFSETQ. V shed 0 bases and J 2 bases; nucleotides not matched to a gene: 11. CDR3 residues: CASSLGAGTGPLQETQYF. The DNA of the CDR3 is TGCGCCAGCAGCTTGGGAGCCGGGACAGGGCCGCTACAAGAGACCCAGTACTTC.

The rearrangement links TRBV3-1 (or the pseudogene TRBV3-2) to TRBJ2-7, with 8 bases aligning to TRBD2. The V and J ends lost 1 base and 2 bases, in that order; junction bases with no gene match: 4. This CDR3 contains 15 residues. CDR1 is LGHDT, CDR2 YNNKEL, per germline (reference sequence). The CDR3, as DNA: TGTGCCAGCAGCCAAGTCCGGACTAGCCCCTACGAGCAGTACTTC. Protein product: CASSQVRTSPYEQYF.

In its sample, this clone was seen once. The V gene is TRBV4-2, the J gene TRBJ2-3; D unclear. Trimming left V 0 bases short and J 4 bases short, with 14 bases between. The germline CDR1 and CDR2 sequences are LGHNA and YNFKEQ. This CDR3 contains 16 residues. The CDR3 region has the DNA TGTGCCAGCAGCCAAGATGGCGCCTCTGCTTCAGATACGCAGTATTTT. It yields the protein CASSQDGASASDTQYF.

The CDR3 DNA is TGCGCCACCATAATAGGAGGGGGCGACTATGGCTACACCTTC. This translates into CATIIGGGDYGYTF. This chain joins TRBV10-2 and TRBJ1-2; TRBD1 aligns across 7 bases. The CDR3 is made up of 14 amino acids. V lost 10 bases and J lost 3; bases outside the gene matches: 11. The germline V gene has CDR1 WSHSY and CDR2 SAAADI.

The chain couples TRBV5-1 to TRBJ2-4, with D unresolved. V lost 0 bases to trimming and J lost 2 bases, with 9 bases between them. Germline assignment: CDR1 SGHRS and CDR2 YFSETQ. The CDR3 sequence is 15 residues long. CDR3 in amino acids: CASSLASATKNIQYF. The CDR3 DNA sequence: TGCGCCAGCAGCTTGGCCTCCGCTACCAAAAACATTCAGTACTTC. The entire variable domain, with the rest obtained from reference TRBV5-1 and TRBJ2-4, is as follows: KAGVTQTPRYLIKTRGQQVTLSCSPISGHRSVSWYQQTPGQGLQFLFEYFSETQRNKGNFPGRFSGRQFSNSRSEMNVSTLELGDSALYLCASSLASATKNIQYFGAGTRLSVL.

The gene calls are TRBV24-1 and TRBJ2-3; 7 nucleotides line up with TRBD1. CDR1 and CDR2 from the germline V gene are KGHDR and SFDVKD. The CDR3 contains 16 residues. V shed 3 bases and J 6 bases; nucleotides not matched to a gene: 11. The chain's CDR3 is CATSDKGRDRTDTQYF. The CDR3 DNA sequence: TGTGCCACCAGTGATAAGGGCCGGGACAGAACCGATACGCAGTATTTT.